The 4 T cell receptor beta chains listed next were all sequenced from one sample in a study of shared clonotypes between healthy human individuals. Libraries were prepared by immunoSEQ multiplex PCR; TCRdb keeps only in-frame clonotypes and omits some of them. The repertoire holds about 560,000 clones, around 78% seen once, with around 12% in the top ten. Sequencing input: PBMCs. The receptors stem from a woman between 40 and 50 years old in good health. Some clones in this sample may be carry-over from other donors' samples.

The J gene is TRBJ1-1, the V gene TRBV7-2, with D hard to call. Trimming took 1 base from V and 4 from J, leaving 13 bases between them. The germline V gene has CDR1 SGHTA and CDR2 FQGNSA. The CDR3 has 15 amino acids. The DNA of the CDR3 is TGTGCCAGCAGCTTAGTCCGGGGTTCGAGCACTGAAGCTTTCTTT. Protein product: CASSLVRGSSTEAFF.

The V call is TRBV11-3, the J call TRBJ1-2; D unresolved. With 5 bases removed from V and 7 bases from J, the gap between germline ends came to 17 bases. Per the germline V gene, CDR1 is SGHNT and CDR2 is YENEEA. The CDR3 runs to 14 residues. The CDR3 DNA is TGTGCCAGCAGCCCACCCGAGTCCGGGGTTGGCTACACCTTC. Amino acid sequence: CASSPPESGVGYTF.

The chain has TRBV2 and TRBJ2-7; a possible D gene is TRBD2 (6 bases). CDR1 is SNHLY, CDR2 FYNNEI, per germline. The CDR3 runs 14 residues. V was cut by 6 bases and J by 0 bases, with 12 bases left in between. This chain's CDR3 is CASSGRADSYEQYF. In DNA, the CDR3 is TGTGCCAGCAGCGGGAGAGCCGACTCCTACGAGCAGTACTTC. The full variable domain, rest sourced from reference TRBV2 and TRBJ2-7, is EPEVTQTPSHQVTQMGQEVILRCVPISNHLYFYWYRQILGQKVEFLVSFYNNEISEKSEIFDDQFSVERPDGSNFTLKIRSTKLEDSAMYFCASSGRADSYEQYFGPGTRLTVT.

A few counts support this clone. The junction differs from germline at one of its ends, possibly a read error. The sample has other DNA sequences that encode this CDR3 too. This chain connects TRBV7-9 to TRBJ2-2; D is ambiguous. The CDR3 has 14 residues. Germline CDR1 is SEHNR and CDR2 is FQNEAQ (reference sequence). CDR3 DNA sequence: TGCGCCAGCACCCCCATGGCGAACACCGGGGAGCTGTTTTTT. This gives the protein CASTPMANTGELFF.